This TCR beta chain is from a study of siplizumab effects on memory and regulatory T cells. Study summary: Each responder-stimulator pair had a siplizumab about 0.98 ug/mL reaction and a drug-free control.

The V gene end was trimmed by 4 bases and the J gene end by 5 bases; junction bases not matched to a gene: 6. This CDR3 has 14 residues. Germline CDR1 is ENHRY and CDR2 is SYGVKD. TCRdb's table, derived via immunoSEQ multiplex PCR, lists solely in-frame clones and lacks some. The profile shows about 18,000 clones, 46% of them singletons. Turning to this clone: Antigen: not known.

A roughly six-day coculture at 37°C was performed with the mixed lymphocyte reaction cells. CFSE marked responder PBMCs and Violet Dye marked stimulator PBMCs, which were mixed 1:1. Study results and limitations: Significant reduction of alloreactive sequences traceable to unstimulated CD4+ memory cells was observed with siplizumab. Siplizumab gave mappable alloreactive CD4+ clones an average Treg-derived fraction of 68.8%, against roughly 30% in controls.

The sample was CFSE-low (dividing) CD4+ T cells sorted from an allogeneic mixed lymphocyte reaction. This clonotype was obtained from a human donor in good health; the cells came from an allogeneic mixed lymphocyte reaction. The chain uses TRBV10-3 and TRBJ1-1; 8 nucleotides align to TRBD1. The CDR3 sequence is CAISGGQEETEAFF. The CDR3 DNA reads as TGTGCCATCAGTGGGGGACAGGAAGAAACTGAAGCTTTCTTT.